This passage covers 12 T cell receptor beta chains from one sample sequenced in a study of cytomegalovirus exposure and HLA in healthy donors. Sequenced by immunoSEQ multiplex PCR; TCRdb stores in-frame clones only, minus some. The sample shows 250,000 to 350,000 clones, 88% of them seen only once. Sequenced sample: PBMCs. Source of these receptors: a man aged 30-40 years in good health and CMV-seronegative.

This clone was detected a few times. The chain recombines TRBV2 with TRBJ2-7, with unresolved D. The V gene lost 8 bases and the J gene lost 4 bases, with 15 bases spanning the gap. Looked up from germline, CDR1 is SNHLY and CDR2 is FYNNEI. This CDR3 spans 13 amino acids. CDR3 protein: CASSSRHPYEQYF. CDR3 DNA sequence: TGTGCCAGCTCGTCCCGACATCCATACGAGCAGTACTTC.

The chain carries TRBV28 and TRBJ2-7, with 9 bases identical to TRBD1. CDR3 size: 15 residues. V dropped 5 bases and J dropped 4; count of bases not matched to a gene: 9. In germline, CDR1 is MDHEN, CDR2 SYDVKM. Here the CDR3 DNA reads TGTGCCAGCAGTGCCTACAGGGGGCAAGGGTACGAGCAGTACTTC. This gives the protein CASSAYRGQGYEQYF.

This chain links TRBV6-5 with TRBJ2-3; D remains unclear. V was cut by 7 bases and J by 0 bases, with 11 bases left in between. The CDR3 has 14 amino acids. Per germline, CDR1 MNHEY and CDR2 SVGAGI. This chain's CDR3 is CASKVSGSTDTQYF. The CDR3 nucleotides are TGTGCCAGCAAGGTTTCAGGCAGCACAGATACGCAGTATTTT.

The DNA for the CDR3 is TGTGCCAGCAGCGCTCGGGGGGATTATGGCTACACCTTC. Translated: CASSARGDYGYTF. V is TRBV9 and J is TRBJ1-2, with a possible D match to TRBD1 (5 bases). The CDR3 spans 13 residues. The V gene's germline CDR1 is SGDLS and CDR2 YYNGEE. Trimming shortened V by 3 bases and J by 5 bases, and 11 bases separated the two germline ends.

As for this clone: Compared with germline, one end of the junction differs, possibly owing to a read error. The chain links TRBV6-6 to TRBJ2-7, with D perhaps TRBD1 (5 bases). CDR3 length: 14 residues. Germline V gives CDR1 MNHNY, CDR2 SVGAGI (reference sequence). The CDR3: CASTQSVWGSMIHF. In DNA form, the CDR3 reads TGTGCCAGCACACAATCTGTCTGGGGCAGTATGATTCACTTC.

This clone was seen a handful of times. The chain joins TRBV25-1 to TRBJ2-4, with D possibly being TRBD1 (6 bases). CDR3 length equals 17 residues. Germline V gene lookup returns CDR1 MGHDK and CDR2 SYGVNS. V was shortened by 4 bases and J by 2 bases, with 18 bases between the two germline ends. The CDR3 DNA sequence: TGTGCCAGCAGTGGACACACAGGGTCGGGGACCAAAAACATTCAGTACTTC. It is translated as CASSGHTGSGTKNIQYF.

This rearrangement joins TRBV5-6 to TRBJ2-7; no clear D. Trimming pared 4 bases from V and 0 bases from J, leaving 5 bases between. This CDR3 comprises 12 residues. Germline values: CDR1 SGHDT, CDR2 YYEEEE. The CDR3 nucleotides read TGTGCCAGCAGCGGTAGCTCCTACGAGCAGTACTTC. Translated: CASSGSSYEQYF.

V gene TRBV2 combines with J gene TRBJ1-2; D might be TRBD1 (5 bases). CDR3 length: 14 residues. Germline CDR1 reads SNHLY; CDR2 reads FYNNEI. Trimming cost V 3 bases and J 0 bases, with 8 bases left between them. The CDR3 region is CASSEGGANYGYTF. DNA for the CDR3: TGTGCCAGCAGTGAGGGGGGGGCTAACTATGGCTACACCTTC.

The chain joins TRBV6-4 to TRBJ1-4, with 9 bases that match TRBD1. CDR3 length: 22 amino acids. Germline V gives CDR1 MRHNA, CDR2 SNTAGT. With 2 bases clipped from V and 0 bases from J, the junction kept 19 bases outside the gene matches. The CDR3 nucleotides read TGTGCCAGCAGTGACGGCCCACCAACCGAGACAGGGGGGACCGCAACTAATGAAAAACTGTTTTTT. Amino acids: CASSDGPPTETGGTATNEKLFF.

The chain recombines TRBV4-1 with TRBJ1-4, with unresolved D. Germline V gene sequence: CDR1 MGHRA, CDR2 YSYEKL. The V gene lost 5 bases and the J gene lost 4 bases, with 8 bases spanning the gap. The CDR3 loop spans 13 amino acids. In DNA, the CDR3 is TGCGCCAGCAGCTCAAGAGGTAATGAAAAACTGTTTTTT. As protein: CASSSRGNEKLFF.

This clone was seen just once. V is TRBV7-9 and J is TRBJ2-7; D not resolved. The V gene's germline CDR1 is SEHNR and CDR2 FQNEAQ (reference sequence). The length of the CDR3 is 14 residues. The V end was cut by 5 bases, the J end by 4 bases, with 15 bases between. CDR3 sequence reads: CASSPLEPGYEQYF. As DNA, the CDR3 is TGTGCCAGCAGCCCTCTTGAACCCGGGTACGAGCAGTACTTC. The full variable domain, its missing parts supplied by reference TRBV7-9 and TRBJ2-7, is DTGVSQNPRHKITKRGQNVTFRCDPISEHNRLYWYRQTLGQGPEFLTYFQNEAQLEKSRLLSDRFSAERPKGSFSTLEIQRTEQGDSAMYLCASSPLEPGYEQYFGPGTRLTVT.

V and J are TRBV27 and TRBJ1-1; D is ambiguous. Germline V gene lookup returns CDR1 MNHEY and CDR2 SMNVEV (reference sequence). The CDR3 is 13 residues long. V was pared by 5 bases and J by 4 bases, with 11 bases between. The CDR3 DNA follows: TGTGCCAGCAGTCCCCGTGAGGGCACTGAAGCTTTCTTT. It is translated as CASSPREGTEAFF.